This T cell receptor beta chain appears in the sequencing data of a study of T cells after posttransplantation cyclophosphamide. Study-level findings and limits: Skin or GI-infiltrating T cells shared few TRB sequences with blood. Donor CD8+ memory clones often dominated recipient blood repertoires at later times. TRB clonality was highly associated with recipient CMV seropositivity and reactivation.

The related graft donor's blood sample was taken on the day of bone marrow donation. Some clones are missing from TCRdb's copy, which holds only in-frame ones; the method was immunoSEQ multiplex PCR. The data contain more than 60,000 clones, roughly 93% of them singletons. Germline V gives CDR1 SGHAT, CDR2 FQNNGV. This CDR3 has 16 residues. V was clipped by 4 bases and J by 3 bases; unmatched bases: 6. Notes on this clone: The antigen remains unidentified.

The material sequenced was PBMCs. The sequence came from a woman in her thirties in good health and a related stem cell transplant donor. The V and J genes are TRBV11-2 and TRBJ2-7, with 13 bases that match TRBD2. Here the CDR3 DNA reads TGTGCCAGCAGCTCAACTAGCGGGGGGGCCGTCTACGAGCAGTACTTC. Translated, it gives CASSSTSGGAVYEQYF.